This section outlines one TCR beta chain sequence together with its context. Its antigen is unidentified. How the authors handled the data: From ImmunoSEQ came sequences covering only the junction and carrying no quality scores, so filtering differed. Clones were read by immunoSEQ multiplex PCR, and TCRdb kept only the in-frame ones, dropping some. The DNA gave D and trimming, while V, J and clone size come from that table. This table has approximately 100,000 clones, about two thirds appearing once. With 0 bases removed from V and 6 bases from J, the gap between germline ends came to 3 bases. Germline CDR1 reads ENHRY; CDR2 reads SYGVKD. The CDR3 length is 12 residues. This sample stems from a study of shared clonotypes between healthy human individuals. Study-wide background: CD8 memory received one plate per donor, CD8 naive two, CD4 memory three and CD4 naive three.

CD45RO+ cells joined CCR7-negative CD45RA+ TemRA cells to form CD8 memory. Broader study findings: About 5% of naive CD4 clonotypes were shared across a few donors.

This TCR derives from a man aged 25 to 40 in good health. The sample taken for sequencing was memory CD8+ T cells sorted from blood. Subset described: CD45RO+ cells pooled with CCR7-negative TemRA cells. The genes are TRBV10-3 and TRBJ2-1, with D unclear. The CDR3 DNA reads as TGTGCCATCAGTGAGTCCCCCAATGAGCAGTTCTTC. Protein: CAISESPNEQFF.